This is a list of T cell receptor beta chains from one sample in a study of T cell responses to AZD1222 COVID-19 vaccine. The table came from immunoSEQ multiplex PCR; TCRdb's copy has only in-frame clones and leaves some out. Counted here are hundreds of thousands of clones, roughly 91% occurring once; the ten biggest clones make up less than 1.2%. The sample was peripheral blood, taken on day 0 of MenACWY control vaccination. All receptors derive from an adult in good health. Both conserved end residues are part of each CDR3. The order of the fields is D gene, J gene, clone size, V gene, CDR3 protein, CDR3 DNA. D genes are given only for firm matches. Not every row has a clone size; where given, it reads once, few, many or a size class.

TRBD1,TRBJ1-5,.,TRBV27,CASRDRGRGEISNQPQHF,TGTGCCAGCCGAGACAGGGGAAGAGGGGAGATTAGCAATCAGCCCCAGCATTTT
.,TRBJ2-3,.,TRBV7-6,CASSLRLTFGTQYF,TGTGCCAGCAGCTTAAGGCTAACCTTCGGTACGCAGTATTTT
TRBD2,TRBJ2-3,.,TRBV2,CATPLIVSGASTDTQYF,TGTGCCACCCCGCTTATAGTCAGCGGGGCTAGCACAGATACGCAGTATTTT
.,TRBJ2-2,.,TRBV12-3/TRBV12-4,CASSILRGQELFF,TGTGCCAGCAGCATCCTACGGGGGCAGGAGCTGTTTTTT
TRBD2,TRBJ2-3,.,TRBV5-1,CASSLTPRLAPSTDTQYF,TGCGCCAGCAGCTTGACCCCTAGACTAGCGCCTAGCACAGATACGCAGTATTTT
.,TRBJ1-2,.,TRBV5-1,CASSLGPYETVNYGYTF,TGCGCCAGCAGCTTGGGGCCATATGAGACGGTTAACTATGGCTACACCTTC
TRBD1,TRBJ2-3,.,TRBV4-1,CASSRIQGNTDTQYF,TGCGCCAGCAGCCGCATACAGGGGAACACAGATACGCAGTATTTT
.,TRBJ1-5,.,TRBV14,CASSQAPLSNQPQHF,TGTGCCAGCAGCCAAGCCCCCCTCAGCAATCAGCCCCAGCATTTT
.,TRBJ1-1,.,TRBV6-5,CASSYSLLLNTEAFF,TGTGCCAGCAGTTACTCCCTACTTTTGAACACTGAAGCTTTCTTT
TRBD2,TRBJ2-1,few,TRBV5-1,CASSLAVERGGDNEQFF,TGCGCCAGCAGCTTGGCCGTAGAGCGGGGGGGCGACAATGAGCAGTTCTTC
.,TRBJ1-1,once,TRBV15,CATSRDLNTEAFF,TGTGCCACCAGCAGAGATTTGAACACTGAAGCTTTCTTT
.,TRBJ1-1,once,TRBV19,CASSRGEYTEAFF,TGTGCCAGTAGCCGCGGGGAGTACACTGAAGCTTTCTTT
TRBD2,TRBJ2-7,once,TRBV7-8,CASSTLAGGRYEQYF,TGTGCCAGCAGCACGCTAGCGGGGGGGCGGTACGAGCAGTACTTC
TRBD1,TRBJ1-6,once,TRBV5-1,CASSEWDRDNSPLHF,TGCGCCAGCAGTGAATGGGACAGGGATAATTCACCCCTCCACTTT
.,TRBJ2-7,.,TRBV6-5,CASKSERSSYEQYF,TGTGCCAGCAAGTCCGAACGGTCCTCCTACGAGCAGTACTTC
.,TRBJ1-6,.,TRBV7-9,CASSSIRDINSPLHF,TGTGCCAGCAGCTCGATCCGGGACATCAATTCACCCCTCCACTTT
.,TRBJ2-1,.,TRBV6-5,CASSRERGSYNEQFF,TGTGCCAGCAGCAGAGAAAGGGGCTCCTACAATGAGCAGTTCTTC
.,TRBJ1-6,.,TRBV28,CASSLILAPLHF,TGTGCCAGCAGTTTAATCTTGGCACCCCTCCACTTT
.,TRBJ2-7,few,TRBV28,CASRGGYEQYF,TGTGCCAGCAGGGGTGGCTACGAGCAGTACTTC
.,TRBJ2-3,.,TRBV30,CASYLTTDTQYF,TGTGCCTCGTATTTAACCACAGATACGCAGTATTTT
.,TRBJ2-1,.,TRBV5-4,CASSFGGRVSSYNEQFF,TGTGCCAGCAGCTTTGGCGGACGGGTAAGCTCCTACAATGAGCAGTTCTTC
TRBD1,TRBJ1-5,.,TRBV7-2,CASSLTGVSNQPQHF,TGTGCCAGCAGCTTGACAGGGGTCAGCAATCAGCCCCAGCATTTT
.,TRBJ2-3,.,TRBV27,CASSFWDWAPDTQYF,TGTGCCAGCAGTTTTTGGGACTGGGCCCCGGATACGCAGTATTTT
TRBD1,TRBJ1-2,.,TRBV3-1/TRBV3-2,CASSHPTRRGLRGYTF,TGTGCCAGCAGCCACCCTACGAGGAGGGGGCTGAGGGGCTACACCTTC
.,TRBJ2-2,once,TRBV4-3,CASSQDGRITGELFF,TGCGCCAGCAGCCAAGATGGACGTATAACCGGGGAGCTGTTTTTT
TRBD2,TRBJ2-7,once,TRBV27,CASRLLGGGYEQYF,TGTGCCAGCAGGCTCCTGGGGGGGGGCTACGAGCAGTACTTC
TRBD1,TRBJ1-6,.,TRBV6-5,CASSSGQISPLHF,TGTGCCAGCAGTTCGGGACAGATTTCACCCCTCCACTTT
TRBD2,TRBJ2-7,.,TRBV7-2,CASSSLGGGTKLYF,TGTGCCAGCAGCTCCCTCGGCGGGGGGACGAAACTGTACTTC
TRBD1,TRBJ1-1,.,TRBV18,CASSKQGAGTEAFF,TGTGCCAGCTCAAAACAGGGGGCCGGCACTGAAGCTTTCTTT
.,TRBJ2-5,.,TRBV5-6,CASSADYQETQYF,TGTGCCAGCAGCGCTGACTACCAAGAGACCCAGTACTTC
TRBD1,TRBJ1-4,.,TRBV24-1,CATSDPGQGNEKLFF,TGTGCCACCAGTGATCCGGGACAGGGTAATGAAAAACTGTTTTTT